This TCR beta chain was retrieved from a study of blood T cell repertoires in COVID-19. Generated by immunoSEQ multiplex PCR, the TCRdb table keeps only in-frame clones and is missing some. Found here are about 150,000 clones, about four fifths of them singletons; the top ten hold roughly 15%. This CDR3 region has 13 residues. V was trimmed by 5 bases and J by 8 bases, leaving 13 bases between them. Germline CDR1 is SGHTA and CDR2 is FQGTGA. This TCR came from a human donor with acute or convalescent COVID-19. The donor label of this sample is uncertain. Sequenced input: peripheral blood. The V call is TRBV7-3, the J call TRBJ2-1; maybe TRBD2 (6 bases). DNA of the CDR3: TGTGCCAGCAGCCCTGGGGGAGGCTATGAGCAGTTCTTC. It translates to CASSPGGGYEQFF.